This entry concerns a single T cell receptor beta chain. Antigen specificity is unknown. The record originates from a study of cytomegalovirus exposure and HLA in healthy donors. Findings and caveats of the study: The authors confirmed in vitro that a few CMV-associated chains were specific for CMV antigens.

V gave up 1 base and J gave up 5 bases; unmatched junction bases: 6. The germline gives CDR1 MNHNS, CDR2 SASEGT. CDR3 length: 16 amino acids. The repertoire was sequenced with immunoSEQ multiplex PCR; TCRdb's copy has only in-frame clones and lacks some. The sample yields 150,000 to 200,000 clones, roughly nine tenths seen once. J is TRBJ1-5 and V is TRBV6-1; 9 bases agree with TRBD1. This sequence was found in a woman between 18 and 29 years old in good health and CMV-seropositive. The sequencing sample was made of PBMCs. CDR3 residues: CASSEVGQGRYQPQHF. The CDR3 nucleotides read TGTGCCAGCAGTGAAGTGGGACAGGGTAGGTATCAGCCCCAGCATTTT.